A selection of T cell receptor beta chains follows, all from one sample in a study of blood T cell repertoires in COVID-19. Data came from immunoSEQ multiplex PCR; TCRdb stores just in-frame clones and leaves some out. This sample has roughly 250,000 clones; 87% occur once, and the top ten carry about 6%. What was sequenced was PBMCs or T cells enriched from blood (not recorded which). The receptors were gathered from a woman aged 25-40 years with acute COVID-19. Both conserved end residues are part of each CDR3. The order of the fields is clone size, D gene, V gene, J gene, CDR3 protein, CDR3 DNA. The D gene is left open where the match is weak. A clone size is listed for some rows: how often the clone was seen (once, few, many), or a class if it is expanded.

abundance: .
d_gene: .
v_gene: TRBV30
j_gene: TRBJ2-7
CDR3aa: CAWSVSLRGKAYEQYF
CDR3nt: TGTGCCTGGAGTGTGTCCCTTAGAGGAAAGGCCTACGAGCAGTACTTC

abundance: .
d_gene: .
v_gene: TRBV28
j_gene: TRBJ1-6
CDR3aa: CASSLRGGYNSPLHF
CDR3nt: TGTGCCAGCAGTTTAAGAGGGGGCTATAATTCACCCCTCCACTTT

abundance: .
d_gene: .
v_gene: TRBV10-2
j_gene: TRBJ2-5
CDR3aa: CASRGGAWETQYF
CDR3nt: TGCGCCAGCAGAGGCGGGGCCTGGGAGACCCAGTACTTC

abundance: .
d_gene: TRBD1
v_gene: TRBV18
j_gene: TRBJ2-7
CDR3aa: CASSYKQGHEQYF
CDR3nt: TGTGCCAGCTCATACAAACAGGGGCACGAGCAGTACTTC

abundance: .
d_gene: TRBD1
v_gene: TRBV9
j_gene: TRBJ1-1
CDR3aa: CASSVGDRGTEAFF
CDR3nt: TGTGCCAGCAGCGTAGGAGACAGGGGAACTGAAGCTTTCTTT

abundance: .
d_gene: .
v_gene: TRBV30
j_gene: TRBJ1-5
CDR3aa: CAWASGLGGNQPQHF
CDR3nt: TGTGCCTGGGCTTCGGGACTCGGAGGCAATCAGCCCCAGCATTTT

abundance: .
d_gene: .
v_gene: TRBV5-1
j_gene: TRBJ2-2
CDR3aa: CASSLGGQQSRHTGELFF
CDR3nt: TGCGCCAGCAGCTTGGGGGGCCAACAGAGTCGGCACACCGGGGAGCTGTTTTTT

abundance: once
d_gene: .
v_gene: TRBV19
j_gene: TRBJ1-4
CDR3aa: CASSITGIEKLFF
CDR3nt: TGTGCCAGTAGTATTACCGGGATTGAAAAACTGTTTTTT

abundance: .
d_gene: TRBD1
v_gene: TRBV11-1
j_gene: TRBJ1-2
CDR3aa: CASSERQGGYTF
CDR3nt: TGTGCCAGCAGCGAAAGACAGGGCGGCTACACCTTC

abundance: .
d_gene: TRBD1
v_gene: TRBV11-2
j_gene: TRBJ1-5
CDR3aa: CASSLGQGIEPQHF
CDR3nt: TGTGCCAGCAGCTTAGGACAGGGGATCGAGCCCCAGCATTTT

abundance: .
d_gene: TRBD1
v_gene: TRBV29-1
j_gene: TRBJ1-2
CDR3aa: CSVETGGLGVYGYTF
CDR3nt: TGCAGCGTTGAGACAGGGGGCCTCGGTGTCTATGGCTACACCTTC

abundance: .
d_gene: TRBD1
v_gene: TRBV15
j_gene: TRBJ2-7
CDR3aa: CATSPPGTGSYEQYF
CDR3nt: TGTGCCACGAGCCCTCCCGGGACAGGGTCCTACGAGCAGTACTTC

abundance: few
d_gene: TRBD2
v_gene: TRBV3-1/TRBV3-2
j_gene: TRBJ2-5
CDR3aa: CASSQDIGLAGGETQYF
CDR3nt: TGTGCCAGCAGCCAAGATATAGGCCTAGCGGGAGGGGAGACCCAGTACTTC

abundance: .
d_gene: TRBD2
v_gene: TRBV28
j_gene: TRBJ2-7
CDR3aa: CASSFTAGMGGYEQYF
CDR3nt: TGTGCCAGCAGTTTTACCGCCGGGATGGGAGGGTACGAGCAGTACTTC

abundance: .
d_gene: .
v_gene: TRBV18
j_gene: TRBJ1-5
CDR3aa: CASSSSEDQPQHF
CDR3nt: TGTGCCAGCTCATCCTCGGAGGATCAGCCCCAGCATTTT

abundance: .
d_gene: .
v_gene: TRBV2
j_gene: TRBJ1-1
CDR3aa: CASTQGQLNTEAFF
CDR3nt: TGTGCCAGCACCCAAGGACAACTGAACACTGAAGCTTTCTTT

abundance: .
d_gene: .
v_gene: TRBV25-1
j_gene: TRBJ2-7
CDR3aa: CASSLSGRADEQYF
CDR3nt: TGTGCCAGCAGTTTAAGCGGACGGGCTGACGAGCAGTACTTC

abundance: .
d_gene: .
v_gene: TRBV12-3/TRBV12-4
j_gene: TRBJ2-2
CDR3aa: CASSFGAGELFF
CDR3nt: TGTGCCAGCAGTTTTGGAGCCGGGGAGCTGTTTTTT

abundance: .
d_gene: TRBD2
v_gene: TRBV5-6
j_gene: TRBJ2-3
CDR3aa: CASSRYQIKAGGPDTQYF
CDR3nt: TGTGCCAGCAGCCGCTACCAAATAAAAGCGGGAGGGCCGGATACGCAGTATTTT

abundance: .
d_gene: TRBD1
v_gene: TRBV9
j_gene: TRBJ1-4
CDR3aa: CASSPGQGSNEKLFF
CDR3nt: TGTGCCAGCAGCCCAGGACAGGGTTCTAATGAAAAACTGTTTTTT

abundance: .
d_gene: .
v_gene: TRBV27
j_gene: TRBJ2-2
CDR3aa: CASSFLAAGELFF
CDR3nt: TGTGCCAGCAGTTTTTTGGCGGCCGGGGAGCTGTTTTTT

abundance: .
d_gene: .
v_gene: TRBV2
j_gene: TRBJ2-7
CDR3aa: CASSEVATSYEQYF
CDR3nt: TGTGCCAGCAGTGAAGTTGCGACTAGTTACGAGCAGTACTTC

abundance: .
d_gene: TRBD2
v_gene: TRBV12-3/TRBV12-4
j_gene: TRBJ2-5
CDR3aa: CASRIGGAKTQYF
CDR3nt: TGTGCCAGCAGAATCGGGGGGGCGAAGACCCAGTACTTC

abundance: .
d_gene: TRBD1
v_gene: TRBV18
j_gene: TRBJ2-1
CDR3aa: CASSPPGQGYLNEQFF
CDR3nt: TGTGCCAGCTCACCACCCGGACAGGGGTACCTCAATGAGCAGTTCTTC

abundance: .
d_gene: .
v_gene: TRBV11-3
j_gene: TRBJ2-2
CDR3aa: CASSLAWSDTGELFF
CDR3nt: TGTGCCAGCAGCTTAGCTTGGTCGGACACCGGGGAGCTGTTTTTT

abundance: .
d_gene: .
v_gene: TRBV7-9
j_gene: TRBJ1-4
CDR3aa: CASSLRDTNEKLFF
CDR3nt: TGTGCCAGCAGCCTCAGGGATACTAATGAAAAACTGTTTTTT

abundance: .
d_gene: TRBD1
v_gene: TRBV19
j_gene: TRBJ2-7
CDR3aa: CASGQGAEYEQYF
CDR3nt: TGTGCTTCAGGACAGGGGGCCGAATACGAGCAGTACTTC

abundance: .
d_gene: .
v_gene: TRBV30
j_gene: TRBJ1-1
CDR3aa: CAWTKKNTEAFF
CDR3nt: TGTGCCTGGACTAAGAAGAACACTGAAGCTTTCTTT

abundance: .
d_gene: TRBD1
v_gene: TRBV10-2
j_gene: TRBJ1-2
CDR3aa: CASSEGKTGMDYGYTF
CDR3nt: TGCGCCAGCAGTGAAGGGAAGACAGGGATGGACTATGGCTACACCTTC

abundance: .
d_gene: TRBD1
v_gene: TRBV29-1
j_gene: TRBJ2-1
CDR3aa: CSVEDRGRHEQFF
CDR3nt: TGCAGCGTTGAAGACAGGGGGCGCCATGAGCAGTTCTTC

abundance: .
d_gene: .
v_gene: TRBV19
j_gene: TRBJ1-1
CDR3aa: CASSTHRDTEAFF
CDR3nt: TGTGCCAGTAGTACCCACAGGGATACTGAAGCTTTCTTT

abundance: .
d_gene: .
v_gene: TRBV27
j_gene: TRBJ2-7
CDR3aa: CASSIRRGFEQYF
CDR3nt: TGTGCCAGCAGTATTAGAAGGGGGTTCGAGCAGTACTTC

abundance: .
d_gene: .
v_gene: TRBV7-2
j_gene: TRBJ2-7
CDR3aa: CASSLKWTTAYEQYF
CDR3nt: TGTGCCAGCAGCTTAAAGTGGACTACCGCCTACGAGCAGTACTTC

abundance: .
d_gene: .
v_gene: TRBV29-1
j_gene: TRBJ1-2
CDR3aa: CSVDRQYGYTF
CDR3nt: TGCAGCGTTGACCGACAGTATGGCTACACCTTC

abundance: .
d_gene: .
v_gene: TRBV3-1/TRBV3-2
j_gene: TRBJ1-2
CDR3aa: CASSQEGGNYGYTF
CDR3nt: TGTGCCAGCAGCCAAGAGGGGGGTAACTATGGCTACACCTTC

abundance: once
d_gene: .
v_gene: TRBV13
j_gene: TRBJ2-7
CDR3aa: CASSSSVSYEQYF
CDR3nt: TGTGCCAGCAGCTCCTCGGTATCCTACGAGCAGTACTTC

abundance: .
d_gene: TRBD2
v_gene: TRBV7-6
j_gene: TRBJ2-3
CDR3aa: CASSFGLAGPRSSTDTQYF
CDR3nt: TGTGCCAGCAGCTTCGGACTAGCGGGACCAAGGTCTAGCACAGATACGCAGTATTTT

abundance: .
d_gene: .
v_gene: TRBV5-1
j_gene: TRBJ2-1
CDR3aa: CASSLGGGAEQFF
CDR3nt: TGCGCCAGCAGCTTGGGAGGGGGAGCTGAGCAGTTCTTC

abundance: .
d_gene: .
v_gene: TRBV5-6
j_gene: TRBJ2-5
CDR3aa: CASSLTESETQYF
CDR3nt: TGTGCCAGCAGCTTAACTGAGAGTGAGACCCAGTACTTC

abundance: .
d_gene: .
v_gene: TRBV28
j_gene: TRBJ1-1
CDR3aa: CASSLLQGGGTEAFF
CDR3nt: TGTGCCAGCAGTTTACTTCAGGGCGGGGGCACTGAAGCTTTCTTT

abundance: few
d_gene: .
v_gene: TRBV7-6
j_gene: TRBJ2-1
CDR3aa: CASRAQDEGYNEQFF
CDR3nt: TGTGCCAGCAGGGCTCAGGACGAGGGTTACAATGAGCAGTTCTTC

abundance: .
d_gene: TRBD1
v_gene: TRBV2
j_gene: TRBJ1-3
CDR3aa: CASSESTGGSGNTIYF
CDR3nt: TGTGCCAGCAGTGAATCAACAGGGGGCTCTGGAAACACCATATATTTT